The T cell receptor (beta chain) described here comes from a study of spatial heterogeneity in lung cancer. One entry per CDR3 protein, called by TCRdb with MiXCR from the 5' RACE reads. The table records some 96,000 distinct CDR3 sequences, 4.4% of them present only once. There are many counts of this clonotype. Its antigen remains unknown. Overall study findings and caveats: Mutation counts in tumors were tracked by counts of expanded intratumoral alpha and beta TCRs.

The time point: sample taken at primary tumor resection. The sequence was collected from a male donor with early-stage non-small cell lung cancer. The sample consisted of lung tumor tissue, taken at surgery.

CDR3 DNA: TGTGCCAGCAGCCTTCTTGACGAGCAGTACTTC. Translated, it gives CASSLLDEQYF. This chain links TRBV11-2 with TRBJ2-7; D not resolved. The CDR3 sequence is 11 residues long. V gave up 5 bases and J gave up 5 bases, with 7 bases separating them. Germline V gene lookup returns CDR1 SGHAT and CDR2 FQNNGV. The full variable domain, with the rest looked up from reference TRBV11-2 and TRBJ2-7, is EAGVAQSPRYKIIEKRQSVAFWCNPISGHATLYWYQQILGQGPKLLIQFQNNGVVDDSQLPKDRFSAERLKGVDSTLKIQPAKLEDSAVYLCASSLLDEQYFGPGTRLTVT.